This T cell receptor beta chain was obtained from a study of shared clonotypes between healthy human individuals. The study, taken as a whole, reports: Among donors, the sharing of clonotypes was expected to be influenced by sequencing depth. Specimens sampled were limited to blood, with tissue repertoires likely differing.

V was pared by 4 bases and J by 7 bases, with 17 bases between. Per germline, CDR1 SQVTM and CDR2 ANQGSEA. This CDR3 has 14 residues. Generated by immunoSEQ multiplex PCR, the TCRdb table keeps only in-frame clones and is missing some. Of over 850,000 clones listed, approximately 80% are singletons. On this clone itself: Its antigen remains unknown.

This sequence originates from a man between 18 and 35 years old in good health. Some clones in this sample may be carry-over from other donors' samples. The source material was memory CD4+ T cells from PBMCs. Subset noted: CD45RA-negative fraction. The V gene is TRBV29-1, the J gene TRBJ2-1; D remains unclear. CDR3 sequence (DNA): TGCAGCGTTGTCGGCTTACCCCAAGGAAATGAGCAGTTCTTC. Translation: CSVVGLPQGNEQFF.